The clone carrying this T cell receptor (beta chain) was counted between two and nine times. Its specificity is unknown. Other DNA sequences in this specimen translate into the identical CDR3. The source of the sample is a study of beta chain features in type 1 diabetes. In the study overall: Across every sample, about 110 million sorted cells were examined in total.

The study's findings and limits: Insertions were fewer and deletions more numerous at VDJ junctions in type 1 diabetes patients. In all four CD4+ subsets, TCRB CDR3 length was significantly, moderately reduced in type 1 diabetes. Compared to healthy donors, patients appeared to have naive, central memory and Treg TCRB repertoires that were more alike.

Every bit of the isolated RNA underwent reverse transcription, so sequencing read expressed TCRB transcripts. The data were produced by immunoSEQ multiplex PCR, yet TCRdb's version contains in-frame clones alone and is incomplete. The table shows about 710,000 clones, with 11% to 15% occurring only once. Germline V gives CDR1 SEHNR, CDR2 FQNEAQ (reference sequence). Trimming took off 8 bases at V and 7 bases at J, with 9 bases between the two ends. The CDR3 loop spans 10 amino acids. The TCR was taken from a man aged 18 to 29 with type 1 diabetes. The sequenced sample consisted of naive CD4+ T cells from blood. The chain links TRBV7-9 to TRBJ2-7; D call uncertain. In nucleotides, the CDR3 is TGTGCCAGCTCTGGTGGTGAGCAGTACTTC. Translating gives CASSGGEQYF.